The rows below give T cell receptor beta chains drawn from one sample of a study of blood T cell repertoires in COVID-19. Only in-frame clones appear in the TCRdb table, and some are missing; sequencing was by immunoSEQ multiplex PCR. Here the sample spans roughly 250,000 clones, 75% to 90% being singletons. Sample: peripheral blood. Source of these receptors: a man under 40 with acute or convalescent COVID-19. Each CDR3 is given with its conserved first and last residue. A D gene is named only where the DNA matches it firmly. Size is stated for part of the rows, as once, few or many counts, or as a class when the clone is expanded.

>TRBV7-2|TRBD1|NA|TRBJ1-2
TGTGCCAGCAGCTTAGGGGGACAGGGTACTCGGGGCTACACCTTC
CASSLGGQGTRGYTF
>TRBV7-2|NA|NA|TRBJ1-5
TGTGCCAGCAGCTTACAGAACCAAGTGGGCAATCAGCCCCAGCATTTT
CASSLQNQVGNQPQHF
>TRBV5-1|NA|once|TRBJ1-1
TGCGCCAGCAGCTTGGCCCGCGGCGAAGCTTTCTTT
CASSLARGEAFF
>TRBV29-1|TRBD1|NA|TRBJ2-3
TGCAGCGTTGAAGGGCCACAGGGGTACACAGATACGCAGTATTTT
CSVEGPQGYTDTQYF
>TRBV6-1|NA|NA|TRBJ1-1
TGTGCCAGCAGTGAAGGATTTGGGGAGGAAAATGAAGCTTTCTTT
CASSEGFGEENEAFF
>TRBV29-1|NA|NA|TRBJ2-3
TGCAGCGTTCGGGATCGTGGCACAGATACGCAGTATTTT
CSVRDRGTDTQYF
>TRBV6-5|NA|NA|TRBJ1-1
TGTGCCAGCAATACGGGGAGTGAAGCTTTCTTT
CASNTGSEAFF
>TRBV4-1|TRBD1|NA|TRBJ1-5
TGCGCCAGCAGCCGGGGACAGGGGGGACAGCCCCAGCATTTT
CASSRGQGGQPQHF
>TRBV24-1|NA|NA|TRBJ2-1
TGTGCCACCAGTGATTTGTCAGGCGGGGTATACAATGAGCAGTTCTTC
CATSDLSGGVYNEQFF
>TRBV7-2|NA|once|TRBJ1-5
TGTGCCAGCAGCCCCAACGGGTTAAGCAATCAGCCCCAGCATTTT
CASSPNGLSNQPQHF
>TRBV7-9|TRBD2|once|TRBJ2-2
TGTGCCAGCAGCTCGGGACTAGCTGACACCGGGGAGCTGTTTTTT
CASSSGLADTGELFF
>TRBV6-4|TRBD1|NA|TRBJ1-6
TGTGCCAGCAGTACAGGGGGCCGGAATTCACCCCTCCACTTT
CASSTGGRNSPLHF
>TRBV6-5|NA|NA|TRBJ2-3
TGTGCCAGCAGTTGGGGGGGGGCTACAGATACGCAGTATTTT
CASSWGGATDTQYF
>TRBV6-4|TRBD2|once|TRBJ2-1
TGTGCCAGCAGTGCCCCGGGACTAGCGGGGGGGCGGAATGAGCAGTTCTTC
CASSAPGLAGGRNEQFF
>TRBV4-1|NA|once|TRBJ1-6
TGCGCCAGCAGCCACCCCAGGGGCTACGATCTCCACTTT
CASSHPRGYDLHF
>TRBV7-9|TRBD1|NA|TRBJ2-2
TGTGCCAGCATTAGACAGGGGGCGGTCACCGGGGAGCTGTTTTTT
CASIRQGAVTGELFF
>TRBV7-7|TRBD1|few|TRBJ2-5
TGTGCTAGCAGCTCGACAGGGGCCCAAACCCAGTACTTC
CASSSTGAQTQYF
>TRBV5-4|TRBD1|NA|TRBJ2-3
TGTGCCAGCAGCCAATACATAGACAGGGGAACAGATACGCAGTATTTT
CASSQYIDRGTDTQYF
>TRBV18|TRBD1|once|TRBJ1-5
TGTGCCAGCTCACAGACTAACAGGGGAGAACAGCCCCAGCATTTT
CASSQTNRGEQPQHF
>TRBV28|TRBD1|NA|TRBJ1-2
TGTGCCAGCAGTTTCCCTCTGGGACAGGGCTATGGCTACACCTTC
CASSFPLGQGYGYTF
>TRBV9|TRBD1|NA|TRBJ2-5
TGTGCCAGCAGCGTAGGGACAGGGAAAGAGACCCAGTACTTC
CASSVGTGKETQYF
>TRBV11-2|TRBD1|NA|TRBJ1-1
TGTGCCAGCAGCTACGGGCAGACAGGGTGGAACACTGAAGCTTTCTTT
CASSYGQTGWNTEAFF
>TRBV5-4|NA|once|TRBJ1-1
TGTGCCAGCAGCTTTAGGGGACTCAACACTGAAGCTTTCTTT
CASSFRGLNTEAFF
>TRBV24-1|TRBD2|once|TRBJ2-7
TGTGCCACCAGTGATTTTTACAGCCCCCAGCTAGCGGTTAGCTCCTACGAGCAGTACTTC
CATSDFYSPQLAVSSYEQYF
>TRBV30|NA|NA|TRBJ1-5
TGTGCCTGGAGTGTTGGAGGGGGCAATCAGCCCCAGCATTTT
CAWSVGGGNQPQHF
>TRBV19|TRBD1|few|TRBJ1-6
TGTGCCAGTAGTATCAAACCAGGGGGCTATAATTCACCCCTCCACTTT
CASSIKPGGYNSPLHF